The 8 T cell receptor beta chains below all came from one sample that was sequenced in a study of CD8+CD57+ T cells in acquired aplastic anemia. Investigators profiled TCR beta VDJ and CDR3 from genomic DNA template. TCRdb re-called the reads through MiXCR, storing one row per CDR3 protein. The sample shows a few hundred thousand distinct CDR3 sequences, around 32% of them seen only once. Individuals selected for sequencing had exhibited CD8+CD57+ cell expansion on flow cytometry. Sequenced: sorted CD4+, CD8+, or CD8+CD57+ T cells (not recorded which) from PBMCs. The receptors shown here come from a human donor with aplastic anemia.

The chain joins TRBV12-3 or TRBV12-4 to TRBJ2-5, with D perhaps TRBD2 (5 bases). The CDR3 is 13 amino acids. V was trimmed by 8 bases and J by 6 bases, leaving 16 bases between them. CDR3: CASGPSSGKTQYF. The CDR3 nucleotides are TGTGCCAGCGGACCTAGCTCCGGGAAGACCCAGTACTTC.

The sample holds a few counts of this clonotype. This chain connects TRBV2 to TRBJ1-5; D gene ambiguous. This CDR3 region has 13 residues. Between the trimmed V and J ends, which lost 4 bases and 0 bases, there was a span of 4 bases. Germline V gene data show CDR1 as SNHLY and CDR2 as FYNNEI. For the CDR3, the DNA is TGTGCCAGCAGTGTCTATAGCAATCAGCCCCAGCATTTT. The encoded protein is CASSVYSNQPQHF.

The chain employs TRBV11-2 and TRBJ1-2; 7 nucleotides agree with TRBD1. The CDR3 is 13 residues long. Germline CDR1 reads SGHAT; CDR2 reads FQNNGV. V gave up 1 base and J gave up 9 bases; unmatched junction bases: 5. As DNA, the CDR3 is TGTGCCAGCAGCTTAGGCAGGGGGTATAGCTACACCTTC. Encoded protein: CASSLGRGYSYTF.

This clonotype occurred many times. The chain employs TRBV10-3 and TRBJ1-1, with D possibly matching TRBD1 (6 bases). V was clipped by 8 bases and J by 3 bases, with 16 bases between them. The germline gives CDR1 ENHRY, CDR2 SYGVKD. CDR3 length equals 14 residues. This CDR3 reads CAIGRRGTDTEAFF. The CDR3, as DNA: TGTGCCATCGGCCGCAGGGGTACGGACACTGAAGCTTTCTTT.

The chain combines TRBV11-2 with TRBJ1-1; 8 nucleotides agree with TRBD1. The V gene's germline CDR1 is SGHAT and CDR2 FQNNGV. The CDR3 length is 16 residues. J gave up 1 base and V 8 bases, and 12 bases lay outside the gene matches. The CDR3 region is CASSPTFTGGNTEAFF. CDR3 sequence (DNA): TGTGCCAGCTCACCAACTTTTACAGGGGGGAACACTGAAGCTTTCTTT. Variable domain in full (rest from reference TRBV11-2 and TRBJ1-1): EAGVAQSPRYKIIEKRQSVAFWCNPISGHATLYWYQQILGQGPKLLIQFQNNGVVDDSQLPKDRFSAERLKGVDSTLKIQPAKLEDSAVYLCASSPTFTGGNTEAFFGQGTRLTVV.

This clonotype was seen a few times. Possible read error: a much larger clone is one base away. This chain links TRBV14 with TRBJ1-6; 9 bases are shared with TRBD1. The germline V gene encodes CDR1 SGHDN and CDR2 FVKESK. The CDR3 sequence is 15 residues long. CDR3 nucleotides: TGTGCCCGCAGCCCCGAACAGGGGGCGCGGTCACCCCTCCACTTT. Protein product: CARSPEQGARSPLHF.

Concerning this clonotype: No DNA is shown, since the ends of the CDR3 on it are uncertain; the CDR3 is the one TCRdb lists. The chain joins TRBV2 to TRBJ2-7; the table names TRBD1, a call not compared with the DNA. The CDR3 sequence runs 15 residues, both termini included. Germline V gives CDR1 SNHLY, CDR2 FYNNEI. The CDR3 loop is CACSARARASYEQYF.

The V call is TRBV20-1, the J call TRBJ2-7; 12 bases line up with TRBD2. The germline gives CDR1 DFQATT, CDR2 SNEGSKA (reference sequence). CDR3 length equals 16 residues. V shed 1 base, J shed 6 bases, and the junction held 10 bases outside the gene matches. Written as DNA, the CDR3 is TGCAGTGCTAGAGCTTTGACTAGCGGGAGTTATCTCGAGCAGTACTTC. Protein product: CSARALTSGSYLEQYF.